The present TCR beta chain was sequenced within a study of shared clonotypes between healthy human individuals. Study-level results: Some clonotypes were shared by all four sorted-subset donors, while others were not shared. The non-shared ones had lower generation probabilities than the shared ones.

Original data processing: ImmunoSEQ junction-only sequences lacked quality scores, so their filtering differed. Libraries were prepared by immunoSEQ multiplex PCR; TCRdb keeps only in-frame clonotypes and omits some of them. Clone size and V and J calls were adopted from that table, with D and trimming inferred from the DNA. Of millions of clones listed, around nine tenths are singletons. Trimming left V 0 bases short and J 0 bases short, with 10 bases between. CDR1 is SGHTS, CDR2 YDEGEE, per germline. This CDR3 is 16 amino acids long. Remarks on this clone: Antigen unknown.

The sequence derives from a man between 18 and 35 years old in good health. This rearrangement joins TRBV5-8 to TRBJ1-5; tentatively, D is TRBD1 (5 bases). The sequenced sample consisted of naive CD4+ T cells sorted from blood. Subset: CD45RA+ positively selected. The CDR3 sequence: CASSLESGSSNQPQHF. The CDR3 bases are TGTGCCAGCAGCTTGGAATCAGGGTCTAGCAATCAGCCCCAGCATTTT.